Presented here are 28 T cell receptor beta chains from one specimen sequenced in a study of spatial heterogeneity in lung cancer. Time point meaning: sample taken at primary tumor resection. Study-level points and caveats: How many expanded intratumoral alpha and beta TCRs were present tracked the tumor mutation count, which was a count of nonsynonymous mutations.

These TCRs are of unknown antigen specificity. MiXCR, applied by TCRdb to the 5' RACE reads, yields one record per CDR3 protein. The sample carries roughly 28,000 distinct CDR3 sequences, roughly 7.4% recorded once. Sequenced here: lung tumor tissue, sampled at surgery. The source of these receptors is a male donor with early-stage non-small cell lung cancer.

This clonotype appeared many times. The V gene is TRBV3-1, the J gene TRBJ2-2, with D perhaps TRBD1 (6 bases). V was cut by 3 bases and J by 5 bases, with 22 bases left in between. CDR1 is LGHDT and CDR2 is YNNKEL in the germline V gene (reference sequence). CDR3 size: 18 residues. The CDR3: CASSQGAYGLGWTGELFF. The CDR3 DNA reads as TGTGCCAGCAGCCAGGGGGCGTACGGACTCGGTTGGACCGGGGAGCTGTTTTTT.

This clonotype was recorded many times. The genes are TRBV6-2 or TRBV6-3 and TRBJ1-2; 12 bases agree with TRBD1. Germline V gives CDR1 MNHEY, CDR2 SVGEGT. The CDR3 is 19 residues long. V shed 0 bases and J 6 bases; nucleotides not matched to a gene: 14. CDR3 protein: CASSYSMARDRGREDGYTF. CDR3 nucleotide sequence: TGTGCCAGCAGTTACTCCATGGCACGGGACAGGGGGCGAGAGGATGGCTACACCTTC.

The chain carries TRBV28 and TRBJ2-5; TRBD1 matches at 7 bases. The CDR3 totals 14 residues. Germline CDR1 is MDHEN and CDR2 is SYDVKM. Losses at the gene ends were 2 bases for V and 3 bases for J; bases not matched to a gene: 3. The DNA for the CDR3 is TGTGCCAGCAGTTTAATCGACAGGGAAGAGACCCAGTACTTC. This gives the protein CASSLIDREETQYF.

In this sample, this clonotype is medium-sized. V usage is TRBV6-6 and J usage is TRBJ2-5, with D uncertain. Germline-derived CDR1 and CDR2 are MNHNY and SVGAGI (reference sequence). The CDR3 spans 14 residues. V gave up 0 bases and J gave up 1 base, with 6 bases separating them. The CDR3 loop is CASSYSHSQETQYF. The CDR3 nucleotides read TGTGCCAGCAGTTACTCCCACAGCCAAGAGACCCAGTACTTC.

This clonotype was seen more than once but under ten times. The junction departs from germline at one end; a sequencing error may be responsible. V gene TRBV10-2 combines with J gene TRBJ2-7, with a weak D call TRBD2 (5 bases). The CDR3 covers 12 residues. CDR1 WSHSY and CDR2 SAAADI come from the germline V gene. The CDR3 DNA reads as TGCGCCAGCAGTTCTAGCTCCTGCGAGCAGTACTTC. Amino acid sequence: CASSSSSCEQYF.

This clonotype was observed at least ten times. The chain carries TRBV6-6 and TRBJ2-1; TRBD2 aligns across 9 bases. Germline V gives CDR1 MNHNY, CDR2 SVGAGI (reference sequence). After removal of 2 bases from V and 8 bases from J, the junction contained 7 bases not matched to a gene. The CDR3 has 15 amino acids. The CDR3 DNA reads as TGTGCCAGCAGTTACGGGATAGCGGGGGCGGATGAGCAGTTCTTC. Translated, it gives CASSYGIAGADEQFF.

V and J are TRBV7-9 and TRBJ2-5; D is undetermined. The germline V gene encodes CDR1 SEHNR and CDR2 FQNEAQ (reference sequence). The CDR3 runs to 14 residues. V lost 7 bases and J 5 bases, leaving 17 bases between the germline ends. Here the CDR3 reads CASTLLGFWETQYF. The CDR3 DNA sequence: TGTGCCAGCACCCTTCTCGGATTTTGGGAGACCCAGTACTTC.

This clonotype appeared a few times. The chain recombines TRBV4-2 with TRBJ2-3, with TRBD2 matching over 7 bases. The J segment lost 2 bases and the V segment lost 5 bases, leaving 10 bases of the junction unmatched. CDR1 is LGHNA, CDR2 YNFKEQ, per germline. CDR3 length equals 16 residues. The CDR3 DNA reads TGTGCCAGCAGCAAAGGAGCGGGAACCATCACAGATACGCAGTATTTT. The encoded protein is CASSKGAGTITDTQYF.

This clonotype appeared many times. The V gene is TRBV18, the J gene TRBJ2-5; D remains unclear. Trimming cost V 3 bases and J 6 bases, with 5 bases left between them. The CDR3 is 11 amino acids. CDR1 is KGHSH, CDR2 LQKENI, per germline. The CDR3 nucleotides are TGTGCCAGCTCACCCGACCAGACCCAGTACTTC. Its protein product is CASSPDQTQYF. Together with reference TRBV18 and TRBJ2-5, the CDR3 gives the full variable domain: NAGVMQNPRHLVRRRGQEARLRCSPMKGHSHVYWYRQLPEEGLKFMVYLQKENIIDESGMPKERFSAEFPKEGPSILRIQQVVRGDSAAYFCASSPDQTQYFGPGTRLLVL.

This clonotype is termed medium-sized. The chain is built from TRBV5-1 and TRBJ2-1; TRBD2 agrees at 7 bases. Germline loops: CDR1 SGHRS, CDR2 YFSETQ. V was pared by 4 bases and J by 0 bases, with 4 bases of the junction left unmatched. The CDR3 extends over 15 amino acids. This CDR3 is CASSPRGSSYNEQFF. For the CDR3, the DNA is TGCGCCAGCAGCCCGCGGGGGTCCTCCTACAATGAGCAGTTCTTC. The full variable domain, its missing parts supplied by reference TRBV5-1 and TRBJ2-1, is KAGVTQTPRYLIKTRGQQVTLSCSPISGHRSVSWYQQTPGQGLQFLFEYFSETQRNKGNFPGRFSGRQFSNSRSEMNVSTLELGDSALYLCASSPRGSSYNEQFFGPGTRLTVL.

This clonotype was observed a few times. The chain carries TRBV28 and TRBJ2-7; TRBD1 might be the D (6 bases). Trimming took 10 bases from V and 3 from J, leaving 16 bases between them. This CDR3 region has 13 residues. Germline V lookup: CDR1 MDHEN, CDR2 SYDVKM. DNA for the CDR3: TGTGCCACCCTACGGGACACTGGCTACGAGCAGTACTTC. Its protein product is CATLRDTGYEQYF.

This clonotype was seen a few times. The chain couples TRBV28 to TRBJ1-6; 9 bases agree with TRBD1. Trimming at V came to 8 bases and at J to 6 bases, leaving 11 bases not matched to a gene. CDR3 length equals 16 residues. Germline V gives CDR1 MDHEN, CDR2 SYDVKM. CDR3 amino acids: CASRPSTGGPNSPLHF. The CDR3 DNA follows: TGTGCCAGCCGCCCCTCCACAGGGGGCCCTAATTCACCCCTCCACTTT.

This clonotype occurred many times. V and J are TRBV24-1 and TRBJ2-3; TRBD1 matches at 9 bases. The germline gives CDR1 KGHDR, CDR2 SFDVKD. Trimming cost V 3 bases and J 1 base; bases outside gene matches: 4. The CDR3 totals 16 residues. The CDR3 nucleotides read TGTGCCACCAGTGATCGGACAGGGGAAGGCACAGATACGCAGTATTTT. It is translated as CATSDRTGEGTDTQYF.

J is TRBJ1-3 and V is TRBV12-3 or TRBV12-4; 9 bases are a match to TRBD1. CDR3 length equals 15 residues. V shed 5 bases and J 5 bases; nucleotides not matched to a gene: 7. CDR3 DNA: TGTGCCAGCAGTCCAAGGGACAGGGAAAGAAACACCATATATTTT. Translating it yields CASSPRDRERNTIYF.

The CDR3 loop reads CASSPTPAGGNSPLHF. The CDR3 nucleotides read TGTGCCAGCAGCCCTACTCCCGCAGGGGGAAATTCACCCCTCCACTTT. This rearrangement joins TRBV7-9 to TRBJ1-6; TRBD1 matches at 7 bases. Trimming took 5 bases from V and 7 from J; bases not matched to a gene: 11. The germline V gene encodes CDR1 SEHNR and CDR2 FQNEAQ (reference sequence). This CDR3 is built from 16 residues.

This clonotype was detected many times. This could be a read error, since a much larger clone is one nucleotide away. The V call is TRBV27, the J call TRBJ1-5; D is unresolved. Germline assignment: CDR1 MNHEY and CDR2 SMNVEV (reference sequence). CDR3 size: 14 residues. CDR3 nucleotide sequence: TGTGCCAGCAGTTTAGCCCGGGTCAATCAGTCCCAGCATTTT. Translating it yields CASSLARVNQSQHF.

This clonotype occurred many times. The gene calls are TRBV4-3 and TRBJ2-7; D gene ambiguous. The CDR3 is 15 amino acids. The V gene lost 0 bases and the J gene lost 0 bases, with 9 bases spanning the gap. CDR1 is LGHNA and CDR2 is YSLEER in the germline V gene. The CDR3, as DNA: TGCGCCAGCAGCCAAGAATTGGCACCCTCCTACGAGCAGTACTTC. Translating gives CASSQELAPSYEQYF.

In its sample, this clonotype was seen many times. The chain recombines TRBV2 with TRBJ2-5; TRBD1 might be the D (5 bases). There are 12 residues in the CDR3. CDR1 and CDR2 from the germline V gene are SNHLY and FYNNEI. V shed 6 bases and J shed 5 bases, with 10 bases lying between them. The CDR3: CASSSNRETQYF. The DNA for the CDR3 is TGTGCCAGCAGCTCAAACAGGGAGACCCAGTACTTC. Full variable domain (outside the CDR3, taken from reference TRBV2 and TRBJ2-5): EPEVTQTPSHQVTQMGQEVILRCVPISNHLYFYWYRQILGQKVEFLVSFYNNEISEKSEIFDDQFSVERPDGSNFTLKIRSTKLEDSAMYFCASSSNRETQYFGPGTRLLVL.

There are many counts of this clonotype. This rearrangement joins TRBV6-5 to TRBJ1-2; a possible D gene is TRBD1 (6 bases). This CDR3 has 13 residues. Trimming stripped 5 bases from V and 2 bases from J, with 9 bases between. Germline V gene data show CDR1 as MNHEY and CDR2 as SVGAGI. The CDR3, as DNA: TGTGCCAGCAGTACCGACAGGAACTATGGCTACACCTTC. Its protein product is CASSTDRNYGYTF.

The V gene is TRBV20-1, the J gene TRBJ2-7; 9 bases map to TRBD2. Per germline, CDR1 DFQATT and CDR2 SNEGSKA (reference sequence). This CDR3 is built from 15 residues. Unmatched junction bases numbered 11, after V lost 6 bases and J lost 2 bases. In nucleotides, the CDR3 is TGCAGTGCCCTGAACAGCGGGGGGCTTCCCTACGAGCAGTACTTC. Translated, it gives CSALNSGGLPYEQYF.

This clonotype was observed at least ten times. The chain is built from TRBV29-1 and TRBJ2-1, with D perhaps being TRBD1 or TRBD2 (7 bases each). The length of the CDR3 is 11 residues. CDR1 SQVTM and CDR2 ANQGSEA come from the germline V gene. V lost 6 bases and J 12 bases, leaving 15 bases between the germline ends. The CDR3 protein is CSVQGGLGQFF. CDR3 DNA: TGCAGCGTCCAGGGGGGGTTAGGGCAGTTCTTC.

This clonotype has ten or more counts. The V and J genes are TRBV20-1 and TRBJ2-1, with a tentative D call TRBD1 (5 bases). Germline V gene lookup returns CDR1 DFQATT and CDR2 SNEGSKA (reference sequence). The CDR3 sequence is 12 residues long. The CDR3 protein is CTPRGGGDEQFF. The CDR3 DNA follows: TGCACCCCAAGGGGTGGTGGTGATGAGCAGTTCTTC.

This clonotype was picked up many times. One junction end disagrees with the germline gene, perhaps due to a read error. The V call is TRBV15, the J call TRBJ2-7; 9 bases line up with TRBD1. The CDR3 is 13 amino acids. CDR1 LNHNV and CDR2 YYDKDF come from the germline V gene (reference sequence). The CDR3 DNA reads TGTGCCACCAGCAGAGCCCAAACAGGGGGCTACCTCTTC. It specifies CATSRAQTGGYLF.

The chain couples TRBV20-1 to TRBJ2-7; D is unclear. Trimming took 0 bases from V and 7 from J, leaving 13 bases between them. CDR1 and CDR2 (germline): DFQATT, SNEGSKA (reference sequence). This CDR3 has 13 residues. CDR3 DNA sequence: TGCAGTGCTAGAGATGAACCGAAGGTGGAGCAGTACTTC. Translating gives CSARDEPKVEQYF.

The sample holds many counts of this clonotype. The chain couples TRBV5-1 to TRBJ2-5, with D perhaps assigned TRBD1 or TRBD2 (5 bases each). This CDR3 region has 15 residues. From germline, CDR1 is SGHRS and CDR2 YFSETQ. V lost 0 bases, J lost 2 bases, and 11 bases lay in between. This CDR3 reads CASSLAGTRQETQYF. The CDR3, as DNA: TGCGCCAGCAGCTTGGCCGGGACCCGTCAAGAGACCCAGTACTTC.

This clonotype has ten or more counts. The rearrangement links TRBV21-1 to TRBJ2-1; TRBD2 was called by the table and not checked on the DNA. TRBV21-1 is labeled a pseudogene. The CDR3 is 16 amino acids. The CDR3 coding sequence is TGTGCCAGCAGCACCACGCGGGGGGGATTTTACAATGAGCAGTTCTTC. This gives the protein CASSTTRGGFYNEQFF.

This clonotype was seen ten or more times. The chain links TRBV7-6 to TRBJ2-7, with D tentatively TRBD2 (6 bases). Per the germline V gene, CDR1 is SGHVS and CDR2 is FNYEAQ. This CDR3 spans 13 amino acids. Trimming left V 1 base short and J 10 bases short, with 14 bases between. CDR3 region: CASSLVRQGLQYF. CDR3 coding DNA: TGTGCCAGCAGCTTAGTCAGGCAGGGACTCCAGTACTTC. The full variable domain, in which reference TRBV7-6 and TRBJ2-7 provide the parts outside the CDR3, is GAGVSQSPRYKVTKRGQDVALRCDPISGHVSLYWYRQALGQGPEFLTYFNYEAQQDKSGLPNDRFSAERPEGSISTLTIQRTEQRDSAMYRCASSLVRQGLQYFGPGTRLTVT.

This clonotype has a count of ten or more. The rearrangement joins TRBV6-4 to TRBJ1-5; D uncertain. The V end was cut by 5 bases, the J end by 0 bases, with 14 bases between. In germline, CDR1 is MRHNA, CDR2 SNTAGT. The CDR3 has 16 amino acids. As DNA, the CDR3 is TGTGCCAGCAGTTCCCTGGGCAGTTATAGCAATCAGCCCCAGCATTTT. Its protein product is CASSSLGSYSNQPQHF.